This T cell receptor (beta chain) was documented in a study of blood T cell repertoires in COVID-19. Whole-study context: Samples representing acute and convalescent COVID-19 were sourced from the United States, Italy and Spain. The cDNA or gDNA used as material had been derived from T cells, B-cell-depleted T cells, or PBMCs.

Measured with immunoSEQ multiplex PCR; TCRdb has only the in-frame clones, and not every one. The data show 60,000 to 75,000 clones, with around three quarters seen just once and around 27% held by the top ten. V lost 8 bases and J lost 3; bases outside the gene matches: 12. CDR3 length equals 15 residues. CDR1 MGHDK and CDR2 SYGVNS come from the germline V gene. This clone was detected only a few times. This TCR was sampled from a man in his fifties or sixties with active or convalescent COVID-19. The gene calls are TRBV25-1 and TRBJ2-5, with TRBD1 matching over 7 bases. Sequencing input: peripheral blood. The CDR3 coding sequence is TGTGCCAGCCTCCACTGGACAGGACTGGAAGAGACCCAGTACTTC. Translation: CASLHWTGLEETQYF.